The clone carrying this TCR beta chain was detected a few times. The antigen remains unidentified. This sample is part of a study of T-cell reconstitution after alpha-beta-depleted transplantation in children. Using unique molecular identifiers, the investigators prepared the TCRbeta library. MiXCR, run by TCRdb on the PCR reads, gives a single entry per CDR3 protein. The sample lists about 460,000 distinct CDR3 sequences, approximately 10% occurring once. Whole-study findings and limits: Several patients had high TCRbeta diversity at day 60; it came from surviving recipient T cells and thymic progenitors.

The CDR3 covers 17 residues. V was shortened by 9 bases and J by 0 bases, with 21 bases between the two germline ends. The germline CDR1 and CDR2 sequences are LNHDA and SQIVND (reference sequence). The sequenced sample was PBMCs, obtained before TCRalphabeta/CD19-depleted stem cell transplant. This clonotype was sampled from a child aged 2-15 years with inherited bone marrow failure, due to receive a stem cell transplant. The chain uses TRBV19 and TRBJ1-5, with D perhaps TRBD1 (5 bases). As DNA, the CDR3 is TGTGCCAGCTCCCTCACGGGGCGCCCTACTAGCAATCAGCCCCAGCATTTT. It codes for CASSLTGRPTSNQPQHF.